What follows are 20 T cell receptor beta chains derived from one specimen sequenced in a study of Graves' ophthalmopathy and Graves' hyperthyroidism. Investigators amplified TCR beta CDR3 regions from RNA transcripts. RT-PCR in the first round used HTBI primers; a second-round multiplex PCR followed. TCRdb fed the multiplex PCR reads into MiXCR, producing one record per CDR3 protein. The top ten hold 7% of the sample, which has about 380,000 distinct CDR3 sequences, just over 15% seen once. The sample comprised peripheral blood. These receptors all come from a woman in her late teens or twenties with stable Graves' hyperthyroidism.

This clonotype was counted ten times or more. This chain connects TRBV20-1 to TRBJ2-5, with TRBD1 identical over 8 bases. V lost 6 bases and J lost 0; bases outside the gene matches: 6. Germline CDR1 is DFQATT and CDR2 is SNEGSKA (reference sequence). There are 14 residues in the CDR3. The CDR3 protein is CSADGTGDQETQYF. The CDR3 bases are TGCAGTGCAGATGGGACAGGCGACCAAGAGACCCAGTACTTC.

This clonotype was recorded at least ten times. The chain carries TRBV6-5 and TRBJ2-7; 11 positions match TRBD2. Per the germline V gene, CDR1 is MNHEY and CDR2 is SVGAGI. The trim removed 4 bases at V and 2 bases at J, leaving 4 bases unmatched. The CDR3 is 15 amino acids. CDR3 amino acids: CASSSLAGGPYEQYF. CDR3 coding DNA: TGTGCCAGCAGTTCCCTAGCGGGGGGCCCCTACGAGCAGTACTTC.

The sample holds many counts of this clonotype. V is TRBV7-2 and J is TRBJ1-1, with 7 positions matching TRBD1. CDR3 length: 13 amino acids. Per germline, CDR1 SGHTA and CDR2 FQGNSA. The V and J ends lost 0 bases and 11 bases, in that order; junction bases with no gene match: 6. The CDR3 region is CASSLAQGGRAFF. The CDR3 nucleotides read TGTGCCAGCAGCTTAGCGCAGGGGGGCAGGGCTTTCTTT. Based on the CDR3 plus reference TRBV7-2 and TRBJ1-1, the full variable domain is GAGVSQSPSNKVTEKGKDVELRCDPISGHTALYWYRQSLGQGLEFLIYFQGNSAPDKSGLPSDRFSAERTGGSVSTLTIQRTQQEDSAVYLCASSLAQGGRAFFGQGTRLTVV.

This clonotype occurred many times. This chain links TRBV20-1 with TRBJ1-1; D is possibly TRBD1 (5 bases). The CDR3 is made up of 15 amino acids. Between the trimmed V and J ends, which lost 7 bases and 3 bases, there was a span of 21 bases. The germline V gene has CDR1 DFQATT and CDR2 SNEGSKA (reference sequence). The CDR3 sequence is CSGIDSRRIDTEAFF. The DNA for the CDR3 is TGCAGTGGCATAGACAGCCGGCGGATTGACACTGAAGCTTTCTTT.

Written as DNA, the CDR3 is TGCGCCAGCAGCCATGAACCGGGGGAAGTTCTTGAAAAACTGTTTTTT. Translating gives CASSHEPGEVLEKLFF. V is TRBV4-3 and J is TRBJ1-4; D might be TRBD1 (5 bases). The CDR3 sequence is 16 residues long. Per germline, CDR1 LGHNA and CDR2 YSLEER. V lost 3 bases to trimming and J lost 7 bases, with 18 bases between them.

This clonotype was seen only a few times. V is TRBV20-1 and J is TRBJ2-5, with TRBD1 matching 9 bases. V shed 6 bases, J shed 4 bases, and the junction held 6 bases outside the gene matches. CDR1 and CDR2 from the germline V gene are DFQATT and SNEGSKA (reference sequence). This CDR3 is built from 13 residues. CDR3 loop: CSAQDRGTETQYF. The CDR3 nucleotides read TGCAGTGCCCAGGACAGGGGAACAGAGACCCAGTACTTC.

This chain connects TRBV19 to TRBJ1-1; D call uncertain. V lost 3 bases and J 6 bases, leaving 14 bases between the germline ends. This CDR3 spans 14 amino acids. CDR1 and CDR2 from the germline V gene are LNHDA and SQIVND (reference sequence). The CDR3 nucleotides read TGTGCCAGTAGTATCGGGCTGGGGATCCCTGAAGCTTTCTTT. It is translated as CASSIGLGIPEAFF.

This clonotype was seen a handful of times. The chain recombines TRBV6-2 or TRBV6-3 with TRBJ2-2; no definite D call. Germline CDR1 MNHEY, CDR2 SVGEGT. The CDR3 runs to 15 residues. The V and J ends lost 6 bases and 1 base respectively, with 12 bases between them. The CDR3 coding sequence is TGTGCCAGCAGGAAGGACCCTCTGAACACCGGGGAGCTGTTTTTT. As protein: CASRKDPLNTGELFF.

This clonotype was recorded at least ten times. V and J are TRBV20-1 and TRBJ1-2; D gene ambiguous. V was shortened by 4 bases and J by 2 bases, with 5 bases between the two germline ends. The germline gives CDR1 DFQATT, CDR2 SNEGSKA (reference sequence). There are 11 residues in the CDR3. CDR3: CSATPNYGYTF. The DNA of the CDR3 is TGCAGTGCTACACCCAACTATGGCTACACCTTC.

The chain combines TRBV12-3 or TRBV12-4 with TRBJ2-5; TRBD2 agrees at 10 bases. The CDR3 sequence is 13 residues long. V shed 6 bases, J shed 7 bases, and the junction held 5 bases outside the gene matches. The CDR3 is CASSQAGGGTQYF. The CDR3, as DNA: TGTGCCAGCAGCCAAGCGGGGGGGGGGACCCAGTACTTC.

This clonotype was detected only a few times. This chain links TRBV2 with TRBJ2-2; 9 nucleotides align to TRBD1. This CDR3 has 18 residues. Germline assignment: CDR1 SNHLY and CDR2 FYNNEI. The junction had 12 bases not matched to a gene; V was cut back by 5 bases and J by 2 bases. Written as DNA, the CDR3 is TGTGCCAGCAGTTACTATCCCCCGGGACAGGGTAACACCGGGGAGCTGTTTTTT. Translating gives CASSYYPPGQGNTGELFF.

This clonotype was recorded at least ten times. The CDR3 DNA reads as TGTGCTAGTTATGTGGGGGGATCAGAAGCTTTCTTT. This codes for CASYVGGSEAFF. The chain couples TRBV12-5 to TRBJ1-1; D might be TRBD1 (5 bases). Germline V gene lookup returns CDR1 LGHNT and CDR2 FRNRAP. Trimming pared 8 bases from V and 8 bases from J, leaving 15 bases between. CDR3 size: 12 residues.

This clonotype was detected many times. This chain joins TRBV12-3 or TRBV12-4 and TRBJ2-7; the D is unclear. The CDR3 runs 12 residues. V lost 2 bases, J lost 7 bases, and 9 bases lay in between. The CDR3 reads CASSLFAREQYF. CDR3 coding DNA: TGTGCCAGCAGTTTATTTGCCCGGGAGCAGTACTTC.

The chain combines TRBV19 with TRBJ1-1; D remains unclear. The CDR3 loop spans 14 amino acids. Germline V lookup: CDR1 LNHDA, CDR2 SQIVND (reference sequence). V was cut by 7 bases and J by 0 bases, with 12 bases left in between. The CDR3 bases are TGTGCCAGTATTCCCGGGCAGATGAACACTGAAGCTTTCTTT. Translating gives CASIPGQMNTEAFF. Full variable domain (missing parts from reference TRBV19 and TRBJ1-1): DGGITQSPKYLFRKEGQNVTLSCEQNLNHDAMYWYRQDPGQGLRLIYYSQIVNDFQKGDIAEGYSVSREKKESFPLTVTSAQKNPTAFYLCASIPGQMNTEAFFGQGTRLTVV.

This clonotype came up many times. This chain links TRBV11-3 with TRBJ1-1; D not certain. This CDR3 comprises 15 residues. V was pared by 5 bases and J by 0 bases, with 13 bases between. Looked up from germline, CDR1 is SGHNT and CDR2 is YENEEA. The CDR3 reads CASSTGDFMNTEAFF. In DNA, the CDR3 is TGTGCCAGCAGCACTGGAGACTTTATGAACACTGAAGCTTTCTTT.

The chain uses TRBV24-1 and TRBJ2-2; 10 nucleotides agree with TRBD2. In germline, CDR1 is KGHDR, CDR2 SFDVKD. With V trimmed by 5 bases and J by 1 base, 12 bases remained unmatched. The CDR3 length is 19 residues. In DNA form, the CDR3 reads TGTGCCACCAGTGTGAGTCGGCTAGCGGGGGCCCTGAACACCGGGGAGCTGTTTTTT. Translation: CATSVSRLAGALNTGELFF.

This clonotype showed up many times. This chain links TRBV19 with TRBJ1-1; D is possibly TRBD1 (5 bases). The V and J ends lost 7 bases and 6 bases respectively, with 24 bases between them. Germline-derived CDR1 and CDR2 are LNHDA and SQIVND (reference sequence). This CDR3 comprises 16 residues. The CDR3 DNA follows: TGTGCCAGTACTGGCGCCTACGACGGCACCAGGGCTGAAGCTTTCTTT. It codes for CASTGAYDGTRAEAFF.

V usage is TRBV11-2 and J usage is TRBJ2-7; 14 bases align to TRBD2. The trim removed 6 bases at V and 2 bases at J, leaving 6 bases unmatched. This CDR3 has 16 residues. Germline-derived CDR1 and CDR2 are SGHAT and FQNNGV. The CDR3 DNA reads as TGTGCCAGCAGGCCCCCGGGACTAGCGGGAGCCTACGAGCAGTACTTC. Protein sequence: CASRPPGLAGAYEQYF.

This clonotype appeared a few times. The gene calls are TRBV3-1 and TRBJ2-7, with D perhaps matching TRBD1 (6 bases). The germline V gene encodes CDR1 LGHDT and CDR2 YNNKEL (reference sequence). Between the trimmed V and J ends, which lost 5 bases and 6 bases, there was a span of 29 bases. This CDR3 has 18 amino acids. CDR3 nucleotide sequence: TGTGCCAGCAGCTACCACCCTGACGCCAGGGGAATTTTCTCCGAGCAGTACTTC. This codes for CASSYHPDARGIFSEQYF.

Many counts were recorded for this clonotype. The rearrangement uses TRBV6-2 or TRBV6-3 and TRBJ1-1, with D maybe TRBD1 (6 bases). Germline lookup yields CDR1 MNHEY and CDR2 SVGEGT. V gave up 4 bases and J gave up 6 bases, with 18 bases separating them. CDR3 length: 15 amino acids. CDR3 residues: CASSFGIVGGAEAFF. In DNA form, the CDR3 reads TGTGCCAGCAGTTTTGGTATCGTTGGGGGCGCTGAAGCTTTCTTT.